This TCR beta chain derives from a study of blood T cell repertoires in COVID-19. In the study overall: The samples span acute and convalescent COVID-19 from the United States, Italy and Spain.

Trimming pared 5 bases from V and 7 bases from J, leaving 11 bases between. Germline V gene data show CDR1 as MNHEY and CDR2 as SMNVEV (reference sequence). CDR3 length: 12 amino acids. The method was immunoSEQ multiplex PCR; TCRdb's version includes in-frame clones alone and lacks a portion of them. Of approximately 70,000 clones listed, approximately 86% are singletons. The source is an older woman with acute or convalescent COVID-19. Sequencing input: peripheral blood. The chain combines TRBV27 with TRBJ2-5; D is perhaps TRBD2 (6 bases). The CDR3 DNA reads TGTGCCAGCAGTCTTCACGGGGGGACCCAGTACTTC. This encodes CASSLHGGTQYF.